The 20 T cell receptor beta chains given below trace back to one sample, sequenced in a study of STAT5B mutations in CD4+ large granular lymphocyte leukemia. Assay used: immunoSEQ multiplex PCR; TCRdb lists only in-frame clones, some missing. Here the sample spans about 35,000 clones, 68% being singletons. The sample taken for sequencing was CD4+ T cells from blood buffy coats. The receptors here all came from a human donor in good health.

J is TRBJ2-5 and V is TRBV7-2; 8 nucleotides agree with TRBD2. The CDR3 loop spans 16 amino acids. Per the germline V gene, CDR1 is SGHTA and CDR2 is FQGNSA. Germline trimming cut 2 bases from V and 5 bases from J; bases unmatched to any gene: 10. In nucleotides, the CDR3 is TGTGCCAGCAGCTTAACGCCAGCGGGGGCGGGGGAGACCCAGTACTTC. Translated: CASSLTPAGAGETQYF.

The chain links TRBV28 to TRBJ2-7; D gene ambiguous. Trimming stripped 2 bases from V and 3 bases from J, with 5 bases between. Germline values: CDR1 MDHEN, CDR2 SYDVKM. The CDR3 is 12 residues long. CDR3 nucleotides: TGTGCCAGCAGTTTAGTTCGCTACGAGCAGTACTTC. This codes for CASSLVRYEQYF.

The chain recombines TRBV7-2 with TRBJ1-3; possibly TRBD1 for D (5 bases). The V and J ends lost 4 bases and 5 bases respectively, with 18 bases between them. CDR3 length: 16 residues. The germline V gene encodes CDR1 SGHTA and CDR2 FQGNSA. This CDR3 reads CASSYAGGGSRNTIYF. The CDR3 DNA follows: TGTGCCAGCAGCTACGCCGGGGGAGGGAGCCGAAACACCATATATTTT.

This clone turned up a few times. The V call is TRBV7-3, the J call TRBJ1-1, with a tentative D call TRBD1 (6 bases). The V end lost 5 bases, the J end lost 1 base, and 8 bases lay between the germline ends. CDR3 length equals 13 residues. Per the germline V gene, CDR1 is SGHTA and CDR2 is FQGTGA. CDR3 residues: CASSGTSNTEAFF. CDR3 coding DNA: TGTGCCAGCAGCGGGACATCGAACACTGAAGCTTTCTTT.

DNA for the CDR3: TGTGCCAGCAGTTCGGGACAGGGAGTACAGCCCCAGCATTTT. Amino acid sequence: CASSSGQGVQPQHF. This rearrangement joins TRBV2 to TRBJ1-5, with TRBD1 matching over 9 bases. From germline, CDR1 is SNHLY and CDR2 FYNNEI. The CDR3 loop spans 14 amino acids. The V gene end was trimmed by 5 bases and the J gene end by 7 bases; junction bases not matched to a gene: 6.

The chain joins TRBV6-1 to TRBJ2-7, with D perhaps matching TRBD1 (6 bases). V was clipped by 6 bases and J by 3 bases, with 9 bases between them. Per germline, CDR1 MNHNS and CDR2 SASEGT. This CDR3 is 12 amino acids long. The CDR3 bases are TGTGCCAGCAGCCGGACAGTCTACGAGCAGTACTTC. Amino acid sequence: CASSRTVYEQYF.

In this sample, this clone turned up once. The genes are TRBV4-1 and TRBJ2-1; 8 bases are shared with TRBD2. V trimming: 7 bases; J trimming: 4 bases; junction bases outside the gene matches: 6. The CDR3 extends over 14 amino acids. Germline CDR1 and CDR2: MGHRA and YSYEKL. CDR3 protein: CASTGGAPYNEQFF. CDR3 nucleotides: TGCGCCAGCACCGGGGGGGCCCCTTACAATGAGCAGTTCTTC.

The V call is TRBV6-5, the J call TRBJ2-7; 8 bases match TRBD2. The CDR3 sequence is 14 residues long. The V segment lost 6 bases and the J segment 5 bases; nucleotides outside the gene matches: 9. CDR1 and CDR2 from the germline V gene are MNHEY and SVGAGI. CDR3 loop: CASRTRGGTHEQYF. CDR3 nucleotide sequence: TGTGCCAGCAGAACCCGCGGGGGGACCCACGAGCAGTACTTC.

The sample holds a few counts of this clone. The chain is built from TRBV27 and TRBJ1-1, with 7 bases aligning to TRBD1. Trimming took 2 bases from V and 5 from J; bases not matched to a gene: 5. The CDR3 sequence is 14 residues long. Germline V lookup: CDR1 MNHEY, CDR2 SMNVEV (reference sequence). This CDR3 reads CASSLRDRRTEAFF. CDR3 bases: TGTGCCAGCAGTTTAAGGGACAGACGGACTGAAGCTTTCTTT.

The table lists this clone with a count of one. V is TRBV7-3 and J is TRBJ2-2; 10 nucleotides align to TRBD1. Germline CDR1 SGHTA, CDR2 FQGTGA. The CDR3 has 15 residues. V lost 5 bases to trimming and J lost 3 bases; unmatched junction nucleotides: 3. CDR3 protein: CASSIGTGDTGELFF. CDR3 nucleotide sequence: TGTGCCAGCAGCATCGGGACAGGGGACACCGGGGAGCTGTTTTTT. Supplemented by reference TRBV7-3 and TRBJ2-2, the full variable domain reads GAGVSQTPSNKVTEKGKYVELRCDPISGHTALYWYRQSLGQGPEFLIYFQGTGAADDSGLPNDRFFAVRPEGSVSTLKIQRTERGDSAVYLCASSIGTGDTGELFFGEGSRLTVL.

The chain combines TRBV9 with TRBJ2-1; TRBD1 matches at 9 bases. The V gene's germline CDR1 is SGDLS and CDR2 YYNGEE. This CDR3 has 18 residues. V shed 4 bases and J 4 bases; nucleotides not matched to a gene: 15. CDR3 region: CASSPHSGTGIGYNEQFF. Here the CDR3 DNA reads TGTGCCAGCAGCCCACACTCCGGGACAGGGATTGGGTACAATGAGCAGTTCTTC.

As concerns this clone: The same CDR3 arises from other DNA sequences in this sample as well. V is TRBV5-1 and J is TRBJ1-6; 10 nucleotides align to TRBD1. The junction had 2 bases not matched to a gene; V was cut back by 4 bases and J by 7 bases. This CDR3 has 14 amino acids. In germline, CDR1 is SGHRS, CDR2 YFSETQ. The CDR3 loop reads CASSPGQGNSPLHF. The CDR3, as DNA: TGCGCCAGCAGCCCGGGACAGGGGAATTCACCCCTCCACTTT.

The CDR3 here is CAISESGVEAFF. Written as DNA, the CDR3 is TGTGCCATCAGTGAGTCGGGAGTTGAAGCTTTCTTT. The chain joins TRBV10-3 to TRBJ1-1; D remains unclear. Germline V gives CDR1 ENHRY, CDR2 SYGVKD. The CDR3 has 12 amino acids. The ends were cut back, 0 bases at V and 7 bases at J, with 6 bases in the middle.

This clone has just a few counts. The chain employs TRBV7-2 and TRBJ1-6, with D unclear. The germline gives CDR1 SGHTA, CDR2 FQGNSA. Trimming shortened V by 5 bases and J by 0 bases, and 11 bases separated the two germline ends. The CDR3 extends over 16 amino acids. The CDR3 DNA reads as TGTGCCAGCAGCCAAAGGTCCGGCTCCTATAATTCACCCCTCCACTTT. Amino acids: CASSQRSGSYNSPLHF.

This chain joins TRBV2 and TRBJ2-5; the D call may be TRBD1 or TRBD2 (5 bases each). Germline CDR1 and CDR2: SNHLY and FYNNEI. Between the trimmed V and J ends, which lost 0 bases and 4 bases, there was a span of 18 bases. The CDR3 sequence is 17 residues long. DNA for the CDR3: TGTGCCAGCAGTGAAGCTCGAGGGGCGGTTGGGCTAGAGACCCAGTACTTC. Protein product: CASSEARGAVGLETQYF.

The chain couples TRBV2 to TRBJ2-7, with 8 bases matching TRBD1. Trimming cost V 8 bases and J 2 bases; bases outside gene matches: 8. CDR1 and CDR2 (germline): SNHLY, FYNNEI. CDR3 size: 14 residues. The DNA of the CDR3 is TGTGCCAGCGAGTCACAGGGGGGCACCTACGAGCAGTACTTC. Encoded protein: CASESQGGTYEQYF. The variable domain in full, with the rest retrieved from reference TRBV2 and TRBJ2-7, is EPEVTQTPSHQVTQMGQEVILRCVPISNHLYFYWYRQILGQKVEFLVSFYNNEISEKSEIFDDQFSVERPDGSNFTLKIRSTKLEDSAMYFCASESQGGTYEQYFGPGTRLTVT.

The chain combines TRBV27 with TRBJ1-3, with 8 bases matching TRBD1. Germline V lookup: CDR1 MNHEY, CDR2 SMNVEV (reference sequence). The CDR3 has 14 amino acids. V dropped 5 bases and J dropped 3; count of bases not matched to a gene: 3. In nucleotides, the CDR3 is TGTGCCAGCAGTCTCGGGACAGGTGGAAACACCATATATTTT. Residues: CASSLGTGGNTIYF.

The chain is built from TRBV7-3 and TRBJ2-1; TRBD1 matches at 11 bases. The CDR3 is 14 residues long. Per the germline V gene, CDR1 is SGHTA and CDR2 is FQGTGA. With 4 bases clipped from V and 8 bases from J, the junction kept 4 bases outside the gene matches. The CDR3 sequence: CASSSGQGVDEQFF. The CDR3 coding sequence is TGTGCCAGCAGCTCGGGACAGGGGGTCGATGAGCAGTTCTTC. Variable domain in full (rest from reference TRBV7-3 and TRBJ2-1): GAGVSQTPSNKVTEKGKYVELRCDPISGHTALYWYRQSLGQGPEFLIYFQGTGAADDSGLPNDRFFAVRPEGSVSTLKIQRTERGDSAVYLCASSSGQGVDEQFFGPGTRLTVL.

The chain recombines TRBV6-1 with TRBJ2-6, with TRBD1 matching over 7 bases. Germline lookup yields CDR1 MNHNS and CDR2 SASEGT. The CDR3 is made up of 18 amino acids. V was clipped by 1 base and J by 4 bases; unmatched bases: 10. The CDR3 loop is CASSEGNRGITGANVLTF. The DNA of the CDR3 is TGTGCCAGCAGTGAAGGTAACAGGGGAATCACGGGGGCCAACGTCCTGACTTTC.

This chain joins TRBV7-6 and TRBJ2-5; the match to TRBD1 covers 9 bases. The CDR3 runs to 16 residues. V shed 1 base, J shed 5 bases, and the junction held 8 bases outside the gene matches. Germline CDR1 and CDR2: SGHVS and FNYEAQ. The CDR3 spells CASSLEGPTGGETQYF. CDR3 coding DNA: TGTGCCAGCAGCTTAGAGGGGCCTACAGGGGGCGAGACCCAGTACTTC. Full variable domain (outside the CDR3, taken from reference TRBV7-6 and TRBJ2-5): GAGVSQSPRYKVTKRGQDVALRCDPISGHVSLYWYRQALGQGPEFLTYFNYEAQQDKSGLPNDRFSAERPEGSISTLTIQRTEQRDSAMYRCASSLEGPTGGETQYFGPGTRLLVL.